This record looks at one T cell receptor beta chain sequence and its context. What it binds is not known. The data derive from a study of type 1 and type 2 diabetes patients. The wider study: Samples came from type 1 diabetic, type 2 diabetic or nondiabetic people, recruited in China. Study-wide points: Between type 2 diabetes and control samples, V and J usage averaged around 0.97 correlation. Type 2 diabetes repertoires were more diverse than type 1 diabetes repertoires.

Diabetic patients met standard criteria for type 1 or type 2 diabetes. Germline lookup yields CDR1 GTSNPN and CDR2 SVGIG (reference sequence). The CDR3 consists of 14 residues. The V gene lost 0 bases and the J gene lost 3 bases, with 11 bases spanning the gap. Amplification started from genomic DNA. Amplification of the beta chain CDR3 used 30 forward and 13 reverse multiplex primers. TCRdb ran MiXCR on the multiplex PCR reads and lists one entry per CDR3 protein. Of approximately 260,000 distinct CDR3 sequences listed, approximately 45% are singletons. This receptor was obtained from a man aged 18 to 29 with type 2 diabetes. The specimen was peripheral blood mononuclear cells (PBMCs). The chain links TRBV30 to TRBJ2-5; unclear D gene. The CDR3 is CAWSVISLEETQYF. The CDR3 nucleotides read TGTGCCTGGAGTGTAATCAGCCTGGAAGAGACCCAGTACTTC.